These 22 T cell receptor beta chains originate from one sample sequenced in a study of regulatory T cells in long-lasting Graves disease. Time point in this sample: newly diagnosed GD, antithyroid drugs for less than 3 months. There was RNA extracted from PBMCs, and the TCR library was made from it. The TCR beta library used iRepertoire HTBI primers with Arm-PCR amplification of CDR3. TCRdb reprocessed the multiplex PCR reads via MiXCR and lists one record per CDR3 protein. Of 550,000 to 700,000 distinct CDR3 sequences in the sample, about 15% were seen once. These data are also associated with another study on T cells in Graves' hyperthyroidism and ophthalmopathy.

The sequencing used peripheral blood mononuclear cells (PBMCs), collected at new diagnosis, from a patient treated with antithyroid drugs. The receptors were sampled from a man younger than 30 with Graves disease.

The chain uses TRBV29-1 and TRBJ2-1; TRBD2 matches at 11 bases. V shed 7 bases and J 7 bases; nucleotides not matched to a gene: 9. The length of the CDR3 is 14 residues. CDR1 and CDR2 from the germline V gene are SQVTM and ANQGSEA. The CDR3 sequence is CSESGTSGYNEQFF. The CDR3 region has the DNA TGCAGCGAATCCGGGACTAGCGGATATAATGAGCAGTTCTTC.

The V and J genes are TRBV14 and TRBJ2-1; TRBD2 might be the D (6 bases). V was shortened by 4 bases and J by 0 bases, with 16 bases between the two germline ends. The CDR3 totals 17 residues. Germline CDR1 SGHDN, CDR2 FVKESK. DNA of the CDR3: TGTGCCAGCAGCCCCTGGAGAAGGAGGGGCTCCTACAATGAGCAGTTCTTC. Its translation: CASSPWRRRGSYNEQFF.

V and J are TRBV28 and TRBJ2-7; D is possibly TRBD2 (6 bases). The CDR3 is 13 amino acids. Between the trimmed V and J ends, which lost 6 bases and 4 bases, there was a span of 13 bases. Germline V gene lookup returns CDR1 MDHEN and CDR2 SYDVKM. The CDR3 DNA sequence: TGTGCCAGCAGGGACTGGGGGGAATACGAGCAGTACTTC. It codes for CASRDWGEYEQYF.

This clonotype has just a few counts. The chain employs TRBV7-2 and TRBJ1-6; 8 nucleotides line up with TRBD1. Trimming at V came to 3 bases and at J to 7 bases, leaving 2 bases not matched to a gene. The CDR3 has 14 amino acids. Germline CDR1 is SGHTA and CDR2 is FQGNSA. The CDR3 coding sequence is TGTGCCAGCAGCTTCAGACAGGGGAATTCACCCCTCCACTTT. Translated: CASSFRQGNSPLHF.

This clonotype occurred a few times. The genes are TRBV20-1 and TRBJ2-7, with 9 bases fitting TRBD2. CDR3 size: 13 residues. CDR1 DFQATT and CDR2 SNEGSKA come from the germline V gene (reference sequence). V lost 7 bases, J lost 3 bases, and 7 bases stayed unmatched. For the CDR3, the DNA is TGCAGTGTTCGCGGGAGGGTGGACTACGAGCAGTACTTC. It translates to CSVRGRVDYEQYF.

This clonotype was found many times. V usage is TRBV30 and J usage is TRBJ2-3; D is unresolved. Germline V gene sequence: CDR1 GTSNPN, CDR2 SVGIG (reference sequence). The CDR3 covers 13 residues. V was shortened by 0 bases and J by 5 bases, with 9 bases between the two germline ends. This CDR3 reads CAWSVQPVDTQYF. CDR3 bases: TGTGCCTGGAGTGTACAACCGGTAGATACGCAGTATTTT.

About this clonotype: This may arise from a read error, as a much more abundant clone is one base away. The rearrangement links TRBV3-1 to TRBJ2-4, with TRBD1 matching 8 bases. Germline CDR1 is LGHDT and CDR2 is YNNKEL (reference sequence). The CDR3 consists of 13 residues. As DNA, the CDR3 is TGTGCCAGCAGCGTAGACAGGGGATGGGAGCGGTTCTTC. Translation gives CASSVDRGWERFF.

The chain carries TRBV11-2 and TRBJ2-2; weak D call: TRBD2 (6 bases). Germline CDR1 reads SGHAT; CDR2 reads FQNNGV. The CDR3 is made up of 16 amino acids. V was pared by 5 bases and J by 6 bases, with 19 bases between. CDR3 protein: CASSPLMGGVAGELFF. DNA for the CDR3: TGTGCCAGCAGCCCCCTTATGGGCGGGGTGGCCGGGGAGCTGTTTTTT.

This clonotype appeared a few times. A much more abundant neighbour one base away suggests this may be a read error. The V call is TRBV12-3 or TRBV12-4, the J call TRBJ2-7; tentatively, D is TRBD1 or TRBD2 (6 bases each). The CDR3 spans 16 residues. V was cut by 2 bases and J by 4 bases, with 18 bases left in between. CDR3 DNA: TGTGCCAGCAGTTTATTTCCGGGGGCAATTAGGTACGAGCAGTACTTC. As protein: CASSLFPGAIRYEQYF.

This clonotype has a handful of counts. The CDR3 coding sequence is TGCAGCGTTGGAGAGGGTGGTTATCAGCCCCAGCATTTT. The encoded protein is CSVGEGGYQPQHF. The V and J genes are TRBV29-1 and TRBJ1-5, with no clear D. CDR1 SQVTM and CDR2 ANQGSEA come from the germline V gene. The germline V and J ends were trimmed by 4 bases and 5 bases, with 12 bases remaining between them. There are 13 residues in the CDR3.

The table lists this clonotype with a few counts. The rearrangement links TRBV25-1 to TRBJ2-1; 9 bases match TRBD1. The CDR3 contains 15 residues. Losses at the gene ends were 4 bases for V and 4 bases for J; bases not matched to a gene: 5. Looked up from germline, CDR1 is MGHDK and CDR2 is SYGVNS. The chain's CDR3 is CASSVGTGMYNEQFF. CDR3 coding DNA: TGTGCCAGCAGTGTCGGGACAGGGATGTACAATGAGCAGTTCTTC.

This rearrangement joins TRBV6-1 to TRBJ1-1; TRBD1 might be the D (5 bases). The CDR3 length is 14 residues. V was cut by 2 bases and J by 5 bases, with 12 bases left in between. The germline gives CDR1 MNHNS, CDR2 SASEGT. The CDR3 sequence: CASSERGELTEAFF. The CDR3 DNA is TGTGCCAGCAGTGAACGGGGGGAATTAACTGAAGCTTTCTTT.

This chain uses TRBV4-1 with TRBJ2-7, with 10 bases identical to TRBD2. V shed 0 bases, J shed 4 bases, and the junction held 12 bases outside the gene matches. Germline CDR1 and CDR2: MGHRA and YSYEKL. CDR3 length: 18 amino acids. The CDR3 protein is CASSQDFTSGTLAYEQYF. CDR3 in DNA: TGCGCCAGCAGCCAAGATTTTACTAGCGGGACCCTTGCGTACGAGCAGTACTTC.

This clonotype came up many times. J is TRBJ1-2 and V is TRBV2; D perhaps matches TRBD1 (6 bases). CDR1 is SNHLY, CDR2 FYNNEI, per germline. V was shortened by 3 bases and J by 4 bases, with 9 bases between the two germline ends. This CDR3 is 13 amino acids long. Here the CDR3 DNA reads TGTGCCAGCAGTGACAGGGGATTCTATGGCTACACCTTC. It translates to CASSDRGFYGYTF.

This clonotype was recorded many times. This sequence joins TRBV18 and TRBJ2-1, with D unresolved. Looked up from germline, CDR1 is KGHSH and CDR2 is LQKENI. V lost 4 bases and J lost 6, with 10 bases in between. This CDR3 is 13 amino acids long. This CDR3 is CASSLDVANEQFF. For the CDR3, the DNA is TGTGCCAGCTCACTAGACGTCGCCAATGAGCAGTTCTTC. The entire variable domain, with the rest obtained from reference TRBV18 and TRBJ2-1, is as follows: NAGVMQNPRHLVRRRGQEARLRCSPMKGHSHVYWYRQLPEEGLKFMVYLQKENIIDESGMPKERFSAEFPKEGPSILRIQQVVRGDSAAYFCASSLDVANEQFFGPGTRLTVL.

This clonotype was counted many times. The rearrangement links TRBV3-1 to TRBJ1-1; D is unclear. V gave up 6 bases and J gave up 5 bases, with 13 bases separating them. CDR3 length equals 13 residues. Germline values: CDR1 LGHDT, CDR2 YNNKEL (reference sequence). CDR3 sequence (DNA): TGTGCCAGCAGACGAAAGGGCACTACTGAAGCTTTCTTT. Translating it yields CASRRKGTTEAFF.

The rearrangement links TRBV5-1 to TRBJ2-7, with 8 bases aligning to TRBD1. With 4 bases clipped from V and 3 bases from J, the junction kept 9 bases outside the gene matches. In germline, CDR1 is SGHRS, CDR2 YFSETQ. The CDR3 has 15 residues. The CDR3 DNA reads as TGCGCCAGCAGCCAAGTACCAGGGGGCAGCTACGAGCAGTACTTC. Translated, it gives CASSQVPGGSYEQYF.

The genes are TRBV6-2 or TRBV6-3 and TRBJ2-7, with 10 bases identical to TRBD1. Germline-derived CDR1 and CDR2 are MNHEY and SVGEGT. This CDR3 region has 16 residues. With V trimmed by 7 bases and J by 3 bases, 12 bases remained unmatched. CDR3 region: CASIPGGQGILYEQYF. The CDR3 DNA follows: TGTGCCAGCATCCCGGGGGGACAGGGGATCCTCTACGAGCAGTACTTC.

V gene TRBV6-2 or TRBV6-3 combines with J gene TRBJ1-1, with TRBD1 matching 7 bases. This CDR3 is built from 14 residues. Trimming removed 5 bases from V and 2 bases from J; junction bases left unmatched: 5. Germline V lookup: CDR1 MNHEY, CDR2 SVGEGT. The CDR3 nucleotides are TGTGCCAGCAGTGTTCGGACAGGAAACACTGAAGCTTTCTTT. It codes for CASSVRTGNTEAFF.

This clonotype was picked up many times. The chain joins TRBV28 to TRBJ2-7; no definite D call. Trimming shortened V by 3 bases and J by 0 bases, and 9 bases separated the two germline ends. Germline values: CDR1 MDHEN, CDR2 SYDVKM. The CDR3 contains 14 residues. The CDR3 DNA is TGTGCCAGCAGTTTGCCAGGAGCCTCCTACGAGCAGTACTTC. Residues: CASSLPGASYEQYF.

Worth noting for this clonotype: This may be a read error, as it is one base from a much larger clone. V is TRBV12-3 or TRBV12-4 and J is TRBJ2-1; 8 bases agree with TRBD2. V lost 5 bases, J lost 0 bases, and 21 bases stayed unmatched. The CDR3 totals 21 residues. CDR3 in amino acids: CASSEPGGSGTIRGSYNEQFF. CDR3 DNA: TGTGCCAGCAGTGAGCCCGGTGGTAGCGGGACTATCCGGGGCTCCTACAATGAGCAGTTCTTC.

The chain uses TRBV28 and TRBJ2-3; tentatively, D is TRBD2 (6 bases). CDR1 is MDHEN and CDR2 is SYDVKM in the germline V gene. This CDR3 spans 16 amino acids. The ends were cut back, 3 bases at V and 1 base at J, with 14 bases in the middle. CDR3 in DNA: TGTGCCAGCAGTTTCCCTCGCGGGGATGGCACAGATACGCAGTATTTT. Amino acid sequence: CASSFPRGDGTDTQYF.